This T cell receptor beta chain was documented in a study of T cells in tuberculosis. The study's findings and limits: Active tuberculosis TCR-alpha repertoires lay closer to GMM-specific TCRs than IGRA-negative controls, suggesting clonal expansion.

With respect to this clone: Its antigen is undetermined.

TCRdb's copy holds only in-frame clones and misses some; the assay was immunoSEQ multiplex PCR. The sample holds some 30,000 clones, around 90% seen once. CDR3 length: 16 residues. V lost 3 bases and J lost 4, with 19 bases in between. The germline V gene encodes CDR1 SGHDT and CDR2 YYEEEE. On average approximately 90,000 T cells per donor were immunosequenced. Sequencing was done on a sample of PBMCs. This chain joins TRBV5-6 and TRBJ1-1; a possible D gene is TRBD1 (5 bases). The sequence was collected from a donor aged 10-29 years with latent tuberculosis or without tuberculosis infection. Some clones in this sample may be carry-over from other donors' samples. The CDR3 nucleotides are TGTGCCAGCAGCTCCCTGGGGAGGGGCCCAGGCACTGAAGCTTTCTTT. Amino acids: CASSSLGRGPGTEAFF.